Shown below are 5 T cell receptor beta chains from a single sample sequenced in a study of prognosis after radiotherapy for stage I lung cancer. Genomic DNA served as the source from which two-round multiplex PCR generated TCR beta CDR3 amplicons. The first PCR round targeted every TRBV and TRBJ gene with specific primers. TCRdb reprocessed the multiplex PCR reads with MiXCR, giving one entry per CDR3 protein. The data show approximately 30,000 distinct CDR3 sequences, less than 35% seen once. Sequencing was performed on PBMCs, taken before or after stereotactic body radiation therapy (not recorded which). The origin of the receptors is a donor aged 50 or older with non-small cell lung cancer.

V and J are TRBV6-2 or TRBV6-3 and TRBJ1-6; the D is unclear. Germline assignment: CDR1 MNHEY and CDR2 SVGEGT. Trimming cost V 5 bases and J 0 bases, with 17 bases left between them. The length of the CDR3 is 18 residues. In DNA, the CDR3 is TGTGCCAGCAGTGTTGCCAAGGCAGGCATCTCCTATAATTCACCCCTCCACTTT. It codes for CASSVAKAGISYNSPLHF.

V is TRBV4-1 and J is TRBJ1-1; D is unresolved. The germline CDR1 and CDR2 sequences are MGHRA and YSYEKL. The CDR3 runs 15 residues. V lost 3 bases to trimming and J lost 0 bases, with 11 bases between them. This CDR3 reads CASSHYPGLNTEAFF. DNA for the CDR3: TGCGCCAGCAGCCATTATCCAGGCTTGAACACTGAAGCTTTCTTT.

This clonotype was detected many times. J is TRBJ2-3 and V is TRBV14; either TRBD1 or TRBD2 may fit D (6 bases each). V lost 5 bases and J lost 3, with 18 bases in between. CDR1 is SGHDN and CDR2 is FVKESK in the germline V gene. The CDR3 covers 16 residues. The CDR3 is CASSTRRGTVTDTQYF. The CDR3 DNA reads TGTGCCAGCAGCACTCGAAGGGGGACTGTGACAGATACGCAGTATTTT. Using reference TRBV14 and TRBJ2-3 for the parts outside the CDR3, the full variable domain is EAGVTQFPSHSVIEKGQTVTLRCDPISGHDNLYWYRRVMGKEIKFLLHFVKESKQDESGMPNNRFLAERTGGTYSTLKVQPAELEDSGVYFCASSTRRGTVTDTQYFGPGTRLTVL.

In regard to this clonotype: Germline is not matched at one junction end, which may reflect a read error. V is TRBV24-1 and J is TRBJ2-2, with D maybe TRBD2 (6 bases). Germline values: CDR1 KGHDR, CDR2 SFDVKD. CDR3 length: 16 amino acids. Here the CDR3 reads CATSDSARGGAGELLF. The CDR3 DNA sequence: TGTGCCACCAGTGATTCCGCCCGAGGCGGGGCCGGGGAGCTTCTTTTT.

Points on this clonotype: A clone one base away is much larger, so this may be a read error. This chain uses TRBV5-8 with TRBJ2-7; 12 bases are shared with TRBD2. The CDR3 runs to 17 residues. The V gene end was trimmed by 0 bases and the J gene end by 3 bases; junction bases not matched to a gene: 7. Germline V gives CDR1 SGHTS, CDR2 YDEGEE. The CDR3 DNA reads TGTGCCAGCAGCTTGGGGAGTACTAGCGGGAGGAACTACGAGCAGTACTTC. Amino acid sequence: CASSLGSTSGRNYEQYF.